The 22 T cell receptor beta chains presented below share a single source sample, sequenced in a study of cytomegalovirus exposure and HLA in healthy donors. This PCR relied on a set of 60 Vbeta primers and 13 Jbeta primers. Clones were sequenced by immunoSEQ multiplex PCR, and TCRdb holds only the in-frame ones, with some missing. This repertoire shows about 83,000 clones, approximately 70% found once; its top ten account for approximately 8.9%. Sequenced material: PBMCs. The source is a man aged 60 to 75 in good health and CMV-seronegative.

CDR3 in amino acids: CASSLGHSNEQFF. The DNA for the CDR3 is TGTGCCAGCAGCTTAGGCCATAGCAATGAGCAGTTCTTC. The V and J genes are TRBV11-2 and TRBJ2-1; no clear D gene. The CDR3 length is 13 residues. V lost 1 base, J lost 6 bases, and 7 bases lay in between. The germline CDR1 and CDR2 sequences are SGHAT and FQNNGV.

This clone was recorded once. The chain joins TRBV6-1 to TRBJ2-5; 7 bases are a match to TRBD1. The CDR3 is made up of 14 amino acids. The germline V gene encodes CDR1 MNHNS and CDR2 SASEGT. Unmatched junction bases numbered 6, after V lost 4 bases and J lost 4 bases. The CDR3 DNA reads TGTGCCAGCAGTGTCCACCGACAGGGAGAGACCCAGTACTTC. As protein: CASSVHRQGETQYF.

The gene calls are TRBV4-1 and TRBJ1-2, with D perhaps TRBD1 (5 bases). V was trimmed by 0 bases and J by 1 base, leaving 9 bases between them. The CDR3 consists of 15 residues. Germline CDR1 and CDR2: MGHRA and YSYEKL. CDR3 DNA: TGCGCCAGCAGCCAAGACTTTCAGGGTAACTATGGCTACACCTTC. Translated: CASSQDFQGNYGYTF.

The chain is built from TRBV10-3 and TRBJ2-5; 9 bases agree with TRBD2. The V and J ends lost 0 bases and 2 bases, in that order; junction bases with no gene match: 10. The germline CDR1 and CDR2 sequences are ENHRY and SYGVKD. The CDR3 has 18 amino acids. The CDR3 loop is CAISESYQERGVQETQYF. In DNA, the CDR3 is TGTGCCATCAGTGAGTCCTATCAGGAGCGGGGGGTTCAAGAGACCCAGTACTTC.

The chain has TRBV5-4 and TRBJ2-5, with D possibly being TRBD1 (6 bases). V lost 4 bases, J lost 1 base, and 11 bases lay in between. CDR1 SGHNT and CDR2 YYREEE come from the germline V gene (reference sequence). The CDR3 loop spans 14 amino acids. The CDR3 here is CASSGDRLQETQYF. DNA of the CDR3: TGTGCCAGCAGCGGTGACAGGCTCCAAGAGACCCAGTACTTC.

This clone was found once. The genes are TRBV6-5 and TRBJ2-1; D perhaps matches TRBD2 (6 bases). Trimming stripped 1 base from V and 4 bases from J, with 11 bases between. The CDR3 covers 15 residues. Germline V gene data show CDR1 as MNHEY and CDR2 as SVGAGI. The CDR3: CASSYYSGAYNEQFF. CDR3 coding DNA: TGTGCCAGCAGTTACTATAGCGGAGCTTACAATGAGCAGTTCTTC.

The CDR3 here is CASSQELAGETQYF. The CDR3 coding sequence is TGTGCCAGCAGCCAAGAACTAGCGGGTGAGACCCAGTACTTC. The chain has TRBV14 and TRBJ2-5; 9 nucleotides match TRBD2. The CDR3 is 14 residues long. J gave up 5 bases and V 0 bases, and 1 base lay outside the gene matches. From germline, CDR1 is SGHDN and CDR2 FVKESK.

This sequence joins TRBV11-2 and TRBJ2-7, with a possible D match to TRBD2 (5 bases). The CDR3 contains 16 residues. Germline-derived CDR1 and CDR2 are SGHAT and FQNNGV. Trimming stripped 1 base from V and 5 bases from J, with 18 bases between. Here the CDR3 reads CASSLVGSASLNEQYF. As DNA, the CDR3 is TGTGCCAGCAGCTTAGTGGGTAGCGCGAGCCTTAACGAGCAGTACTTC.

The V gene is TRBV30, the J gene TRBJ1-6; TRBD1 might be the D (6 bases). The germline V gene encodes CDR1 GTSNPN and CDR2 SVGIG (reference sequence). Between the trimmed V and J ends, which lost 4 bases and 3 bases, there was a span of 10 bases. The CDR3 length is 14 residues. The CDR3 is CAWTPGHYNSPLHF. The DNA of the CDR3 is TGTGCCTGGACTCCGGGACACTATAATTCACCCCTCCACTTT.

As concerns this clone: Germline is not matched at one junction end, which may reflect a read error. The rearrangement links TRBV7-9 to TRBJ2-7; D might be TRBD2 (6 bases). Germline assignment: CDR1 SEHNR and CDR2 FQNEAQ (reference sequence). This CDR3 comprises 11 residues. The CDR3 here is CSSSREREQYF. CDR3 bases: TGTTCCAGCAGCCGGGAGCGGGAGCAGTACTTC.

The CDR3 region is CATTSVTYEQYF. The CDR3 DNA reads TGTGCCACCACGAGCGTAACCTACGAGCAGTACTTC. The V gene is TRBV10-3, the J gene TRBJ2-7; D gene ambiguous. The CDR3 runs to 12 residues. The ends were cut back, 10 bases at V and 2 bases at J, with 12 bases in the middle. Per germline, CDR1 ENHRY and CDR2 SYGVKD.

V usage is TRBV4-2 and J usage is TRBJ1-4; the D gene is possibly TRBD1 (5 bases). V was trimmed by 8 bases and J by 5 bases, leaving 15 bases between them. The CDR3 covers 14 residues. The germline gives CDR1 LGHNA, CDR2 YNFKEQ. The CDR3 coding sequence is TGTGCCAGCCAACTGGGGGGTGCGAATGAAAAACTGTTTTTT. As protein: CASQLGGANEKLFF.

This clone was detected only once. The rearrangement joins TRBV7-8 to TRBJ2-3, with 15 bases identical to TRBD2. This CDR3 region has 17 residues. The V gene's germline CDR1 is SGHVS and CDR2 FQNEAQ. V dropped 8 bases and J dropped 1; count of bases not matched to a gene: 7. Written as DNA, the CDR3 is TGTGCCAGCTCCCGGACTAGCGGGGGGGGTGGCACAGATACGCAGTATTTT. This codes for CASSRTSGGGGTDTQYF.

Turning to this clone: Other DNA sequences in this specimen translate into the identical CDR3. The rearrangement uses TRBV4-2 and TRBJ2-3; TRBD2 aligns across 8 bases. V lost 4 bases, J lost 5 bases, and 11 bases stayed unmatched. From germline, CDR1 is LGHNA and CDR2 YNFKEQ. The CDR3 extends over 16 amino acids. The CDR3 nucleotides read TGTGCCAGCAGCCGGGCCGGGAGGGCCTCCGGAGATACGCAGTATTTT. Its translation is CASSRAGRASGDTQYF.

The V and J genes are TRBV5-1 and TRBJ2-3; TRBD1 matches at 8 bases. Germline V gives CDR1 SGHRS, CDR2 YFSETQ. The V and J ends lost 4 bases and 4 bases, in that order; junction bases with no gene match: 2. The CDR3 totals 13 residues. Here the CDR3 reads CASSVTGADTQYF. The CDR3 DNA reads TGCGCCAGCAGCGTGACAGGGGCAGATACGCAGTATTTT.

This rearrangement joins TRBV18 to TRBJ1-2; TRBD1 might be the D (6 bases). The CDR3 is 18 amino acids. Germline V gene sequence: CDR1 KGHSH, CDR2 LQKENI. V was pared by 4 bases and J by 8 bases, with 29 bases between. The DNA for the CDR3 is TGTGCCAGCTCACAGTATGGCCCCTCGGGACAAGGATCGGACGGCTACACCTTC. This encodes CASSQYGPSGQGSDGYTF.

This clone was counted a few times. This chain joins TRBV5-4 and TRBJ2-6, with TRBD1 matching over 7 bases. Trimming cost V 3 bases and J 0 bases; bases outside gene matches: 6. The germline gives CDR1 SGHNT, CDR2 YYREEE (reference sequence). The CDR3 extends over 17 amino acids. CDR3 DNA: TGTGCCAGCAGCTCGGGACAGTTCCGCTCTGGGGCCAACGTCCTGACTTTC. Translating gives CASSSGQFRSGANVLTF.

The chain joins TRBV30 to TRBJ2-7; a possible D gene is TRBD1 (7 bases). Trimming took 1 base from V and 7 from J, leaving 14 bases between them. CDR1 is GTSNPN and CDR2 is SVGIG in the germline V gene (reference sequence). The CDR3 is made up of 13 amino acids. Written as DNA, the CDR3 is TGTGCCTGGAGTGGAGACAGGGCGGGGGAGCAGTACTTC. This gives the protein CAWSGDRAGEQYF.

This chain joins TRBV4-1 and TRBJ1-2, with D perhaps TRBD1 (5 bases). CDR3 length: 13 residues. Trimming removed 3 bases from V and 7 bases from J, with 12 bases in between. The V gene's germline CDR1 is MGHRA and CDR2 YSYEKL. The CDR3 region is CASSQSGGGGYTF. CDR3 nucleotide sequence: TGCGCCAGCAGCCAGTCCGGGGGAGGTGGCTACACCTTC.

The gene calls are TRBV5-1 and TRBJ2-7; 7 bases map to TRBD1. V gave up 1 base and J gave up 2 bases; unmatched junction bases: 3. This CDR3 is built from 14 residues. The germline V gene encodes CDR1 SGHRS and CDR2 YFSETQ. The chain's CDR3 is CASSLQQGTYEQYF. CDR3 coding DNA: TGCGCCAGCAGCTTGCAACAGGGGACCTACGAGCAGTACTTC.

The CDR3 sequence is CASSYGTEPYGYTF. For the CDR3, the DNA is TGTGCCAGCAGTTACGGGACAGAACCATATGGCTACACCTTC. The chain is built from TRBV6-5 and TRBJ1-2, with 7 positions matching TRBD1. The germline gives CDR1 MNHEY, CDR2 SVGAGI. V was pared by 2 bases and J by 5 bases, with 5 bases of the junction left unmatched. This CDR3 spans 14 amino acids.

The chain recombines TRBV6-1 with TRBJ1-3; D gene unclear. This CDR3 spans 11 amino acids. V was shortened by 3 bases and J by 8 bases, with 5 bases between the two germline ends. CDR1 is MNHNS, CDR2 SASEGT, per germline. This CDR3 is CASSESYTIYF. The CDR3 DNA is TGTGCCAGCAGTGAGAGCTACACCATATATTTT.